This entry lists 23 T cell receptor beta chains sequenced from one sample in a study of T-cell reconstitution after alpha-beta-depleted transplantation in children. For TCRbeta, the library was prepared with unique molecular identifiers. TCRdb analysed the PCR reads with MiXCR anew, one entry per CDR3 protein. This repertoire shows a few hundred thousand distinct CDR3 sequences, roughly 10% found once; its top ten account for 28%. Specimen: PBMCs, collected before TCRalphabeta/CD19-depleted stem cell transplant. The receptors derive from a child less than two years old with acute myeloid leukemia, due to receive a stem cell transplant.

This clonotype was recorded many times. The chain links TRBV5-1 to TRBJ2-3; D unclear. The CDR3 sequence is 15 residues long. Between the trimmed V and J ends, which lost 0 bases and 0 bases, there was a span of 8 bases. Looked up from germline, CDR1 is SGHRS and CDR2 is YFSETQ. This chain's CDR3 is CASSLEGRSTDTQYF. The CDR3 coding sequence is TGCGCCAGCAGCTTGGAAGGGCGGAGCACAGATACGCAGTATTTT. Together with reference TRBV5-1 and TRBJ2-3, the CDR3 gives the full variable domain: KAGVTQTPRYLIKTRGQQVTLSCSPISGHRSVSWYQQTPGQGLQFLFEYFSETQRNKGNFPGRFSGRQFSNSRSEMNVSTLELGDSALYLCASSLEGRSTDTQYFGPGTRLTVL.

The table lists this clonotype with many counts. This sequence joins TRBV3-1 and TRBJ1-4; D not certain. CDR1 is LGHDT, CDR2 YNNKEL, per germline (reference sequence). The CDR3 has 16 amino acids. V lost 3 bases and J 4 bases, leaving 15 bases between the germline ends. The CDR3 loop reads CASSHRAAGINEKLFF. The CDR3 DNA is TGTGCCAGCAGCCACCGTGCAGCGGGGATTAATGAAAAACTGTTTTTT. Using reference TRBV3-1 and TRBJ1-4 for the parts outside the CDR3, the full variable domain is DTAVSQTPKYLVTQMGNDKSIKCEQNLGHDTMYWYKQDSKKFLKIMFSYNNKELIINETVPNRFSPKSPDKAHLNLHINSLELGDSAVYFCASSHRAAGINEKLFFGSGTQLSVL.

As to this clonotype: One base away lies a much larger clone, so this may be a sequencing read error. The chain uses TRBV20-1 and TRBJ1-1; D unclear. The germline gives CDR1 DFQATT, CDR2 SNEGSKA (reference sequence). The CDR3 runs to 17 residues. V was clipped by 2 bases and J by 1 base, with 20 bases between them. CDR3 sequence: CSARSRITPRPNTEAFF. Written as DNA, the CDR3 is TGCAGTGCTAGATCTCGGATAACCCCGCGGCCGAACACTGAAGCTTTCTTT.

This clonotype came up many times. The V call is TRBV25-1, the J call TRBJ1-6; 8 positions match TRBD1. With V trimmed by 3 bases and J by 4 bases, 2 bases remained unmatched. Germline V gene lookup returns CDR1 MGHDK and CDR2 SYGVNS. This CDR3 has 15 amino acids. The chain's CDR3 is CASSDGQGYNSPLHF. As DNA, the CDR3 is TGTGCCAGCAGTGATGGACAGGGTTATAATTCACCCCTCCACTTT.

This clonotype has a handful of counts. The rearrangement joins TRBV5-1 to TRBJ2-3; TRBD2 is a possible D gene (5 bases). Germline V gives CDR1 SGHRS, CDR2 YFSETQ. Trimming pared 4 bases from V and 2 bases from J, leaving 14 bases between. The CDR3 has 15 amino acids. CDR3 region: CASSPHQAATDTQYF. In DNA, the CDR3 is TGCGCCAGCAGCCCCCACCAAGCGGCCACAGATACGCAGTATTTT.

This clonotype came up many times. CDR3 amino acids: CASSIQGAANYGYTF. The CDR3 nucleotides are TGCGCCAGCAGCATACAGGGGGCAGCTAACTATGGCTACACCTTC. V gene TRBV5-1 combines with J gene TRBJ1-2; 9 bases fit TRBD1. Trimming cost V 4 bases and J 0 bases; bases outside gene matches: 4. The germline CDR1 and CDR2 sequences are SGHRS and YFSETQ. This CDR3 is built from 15 residues.

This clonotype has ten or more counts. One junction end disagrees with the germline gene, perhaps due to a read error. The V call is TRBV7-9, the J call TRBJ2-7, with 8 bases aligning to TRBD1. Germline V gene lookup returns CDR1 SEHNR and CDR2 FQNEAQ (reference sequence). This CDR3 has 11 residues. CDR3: CASTGGYEQYF. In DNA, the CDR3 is TGCGCCAGCACAGGGGGCTACGAGCAGTACTTC.

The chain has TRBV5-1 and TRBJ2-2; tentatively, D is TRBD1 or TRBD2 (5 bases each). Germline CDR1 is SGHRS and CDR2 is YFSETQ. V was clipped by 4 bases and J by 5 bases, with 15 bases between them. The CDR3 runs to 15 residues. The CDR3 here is CASSTGTAPTGELFF. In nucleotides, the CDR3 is TGCGCCAGCAGCACCGGGACGGCTCCTACCGGGGAGCTGTTTTTT.

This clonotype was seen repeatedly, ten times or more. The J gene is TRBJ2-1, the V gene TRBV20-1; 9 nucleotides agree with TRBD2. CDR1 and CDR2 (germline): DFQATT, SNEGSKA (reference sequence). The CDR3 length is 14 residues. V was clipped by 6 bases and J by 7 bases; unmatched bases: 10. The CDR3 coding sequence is TGCAGTGCCCCAGACGGGCTAGCGGGAAATGAGCAGTTCTTC. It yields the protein CSAPDGLAGNEQFF.

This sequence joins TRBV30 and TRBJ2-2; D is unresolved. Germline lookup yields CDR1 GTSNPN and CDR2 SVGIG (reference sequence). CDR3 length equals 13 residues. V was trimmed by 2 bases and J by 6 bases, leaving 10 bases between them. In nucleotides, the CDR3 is TGTGCCTGGAGTAGAGCACGGGCCGGGGAGCTGTTTTTT. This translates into CAWSRARAGELFF.

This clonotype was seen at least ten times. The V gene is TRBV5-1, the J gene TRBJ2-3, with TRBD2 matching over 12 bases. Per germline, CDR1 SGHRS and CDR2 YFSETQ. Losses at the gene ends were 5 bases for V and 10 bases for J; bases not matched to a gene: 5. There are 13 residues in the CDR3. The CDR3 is CASRTSGRSAQYF. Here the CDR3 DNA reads TGCGCCAGCAGAACTAGCGGGAGGTCAGCGCAGTATTTT.

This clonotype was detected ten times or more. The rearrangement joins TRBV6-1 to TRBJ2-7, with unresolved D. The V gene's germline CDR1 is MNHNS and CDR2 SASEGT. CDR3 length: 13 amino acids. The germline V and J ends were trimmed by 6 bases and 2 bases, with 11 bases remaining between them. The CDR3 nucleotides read TGTGCCAGCAGCCCGTTGATAGCCTACGAGCAGTACTTC. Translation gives CASSPLIAYEQYF.

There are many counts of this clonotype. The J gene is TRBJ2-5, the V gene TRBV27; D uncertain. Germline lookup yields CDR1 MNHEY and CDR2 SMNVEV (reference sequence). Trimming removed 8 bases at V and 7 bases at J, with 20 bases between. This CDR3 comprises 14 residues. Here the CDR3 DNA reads TGTGCCAGCCGCCCTGGGGTTTGGAATCGGACCCAGTACTTC. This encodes CASRPGVWNRTQYF.

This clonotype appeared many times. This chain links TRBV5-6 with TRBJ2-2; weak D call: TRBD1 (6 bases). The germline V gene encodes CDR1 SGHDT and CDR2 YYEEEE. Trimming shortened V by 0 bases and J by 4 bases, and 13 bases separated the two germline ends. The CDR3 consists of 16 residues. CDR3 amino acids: CASSLDLGAFTGELFF. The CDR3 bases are TGTGCCAGCAGCTTGGATTTGGGGGCTTTCACCGGGGAGCTGTTTTTT.

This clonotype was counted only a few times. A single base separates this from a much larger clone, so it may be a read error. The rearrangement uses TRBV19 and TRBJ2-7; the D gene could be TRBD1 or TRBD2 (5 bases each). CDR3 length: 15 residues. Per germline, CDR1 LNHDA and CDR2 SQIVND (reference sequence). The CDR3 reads CPSSGQGVGAYEQYF. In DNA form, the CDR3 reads TGTCCCAGTAGTGGCCAGGGTGTGGGGGCCTACGAGCAGTACTTC.

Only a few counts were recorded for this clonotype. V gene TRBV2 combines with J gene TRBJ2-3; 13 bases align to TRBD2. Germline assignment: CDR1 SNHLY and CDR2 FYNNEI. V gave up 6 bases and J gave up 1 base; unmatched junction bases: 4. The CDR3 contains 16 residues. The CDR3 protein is CASSPGTSGGTDTQYF. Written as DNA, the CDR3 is TGTGCCAGCAGCCCCGGGACTAGCGGGGGCACAGATACGCAGTATTTT.

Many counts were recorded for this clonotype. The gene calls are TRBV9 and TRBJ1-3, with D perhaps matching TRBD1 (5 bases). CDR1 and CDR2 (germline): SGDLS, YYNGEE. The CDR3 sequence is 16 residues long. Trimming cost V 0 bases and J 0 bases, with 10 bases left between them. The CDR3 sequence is CASSVDEGSSGNTIYF. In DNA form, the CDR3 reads TGTGCCAGCAGCGTAGACGAGGGGAGCTCTGGAAACACCATATATTTT.

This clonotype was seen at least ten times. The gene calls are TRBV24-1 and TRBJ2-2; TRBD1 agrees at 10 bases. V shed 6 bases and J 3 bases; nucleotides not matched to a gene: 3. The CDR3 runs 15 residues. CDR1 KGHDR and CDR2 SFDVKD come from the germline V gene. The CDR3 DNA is TGTGCCACCAGTACAGACAGGGGGCACACCGGGGAGCTGTTTTTT. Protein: CATSTDRGHTGELFF.

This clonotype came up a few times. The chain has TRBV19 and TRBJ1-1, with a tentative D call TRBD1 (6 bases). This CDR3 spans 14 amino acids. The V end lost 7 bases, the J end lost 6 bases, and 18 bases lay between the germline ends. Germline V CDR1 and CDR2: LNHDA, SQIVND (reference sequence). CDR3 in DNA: TGTGCCAGTATTCCCTCCGGTGAGGGGGCTGAAGCTTTCTTT. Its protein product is CASIPSGEGAEAFF.

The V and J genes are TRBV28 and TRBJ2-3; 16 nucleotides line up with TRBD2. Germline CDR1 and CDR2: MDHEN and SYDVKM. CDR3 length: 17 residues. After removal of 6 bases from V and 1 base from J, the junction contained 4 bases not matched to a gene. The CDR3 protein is CASSPGLAGGGTDTQYF. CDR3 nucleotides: TGTGCCAGCAGCCCGGGACTAGCGGGAGGGGGCACAGATACGCAGTATTTT.

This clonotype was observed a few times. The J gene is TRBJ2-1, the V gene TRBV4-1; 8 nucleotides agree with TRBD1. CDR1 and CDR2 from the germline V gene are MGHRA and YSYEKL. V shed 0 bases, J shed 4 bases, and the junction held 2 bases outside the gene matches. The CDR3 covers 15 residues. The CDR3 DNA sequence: TGCGCCAGCAGCCAAGACCGGGACAGGTACAATGAGCAGTTCTTC. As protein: CASSQDRDRYNEQFF.

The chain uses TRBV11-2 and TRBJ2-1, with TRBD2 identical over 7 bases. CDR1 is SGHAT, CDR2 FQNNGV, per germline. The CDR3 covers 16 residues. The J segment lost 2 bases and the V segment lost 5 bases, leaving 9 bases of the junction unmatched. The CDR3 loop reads CASSRGQRGPYNEQFF. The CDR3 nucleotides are TGTGCCAGCAGCCGTGGGCAGCGGGGCCCCTACAATGAGCAGTTCTTC. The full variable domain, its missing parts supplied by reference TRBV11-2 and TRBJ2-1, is EAGVAQSPRYKIIEKRQSVAFWCNPISGHATLYWYQQILGQGPKLLIQFQNNGVVDDSQLPKDRFSAERLKGVDSTLKIQPAKLEDSAVYLCASSRGQRGPYNEQFFGPGTRLTVL.

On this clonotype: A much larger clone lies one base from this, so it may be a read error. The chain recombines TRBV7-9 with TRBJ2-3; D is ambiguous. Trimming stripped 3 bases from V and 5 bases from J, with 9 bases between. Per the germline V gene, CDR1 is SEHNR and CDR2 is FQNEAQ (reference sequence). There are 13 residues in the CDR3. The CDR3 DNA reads TGTGCCAGCAGCTTTGAGTGGGTAGATACGCAGTATTTT. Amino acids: CASSFEWVDTQYF.